This T cell receptor (beta chain) stems from a study of shared clonotypes between healthy human individuals. The table came from immunoSEQ multiplex PCR; TCRdb's copy has only in-frame clones and leaves some out. The sample lists fewer than 1.4 million clones, approximately 78% occurring once. This CDR3 has 14 amino acids. Trimming removed 4 bases at V and 0 bases at J, with 9 bases between. CDR1 LGHNA and CDR2 YNFKEQ come from the germline V gene. This clone was counted many times. No antigen is known for it. Broader study findings: Clonotypes that were shared across four donors made up around 5.5% of naive CD4 clonotypes. Sequencing depth was predicted to influence how clonotypes are shared among donors.

The clonotype originates from a man between 18 and 35 years old in good health. Some clones in this sample may be carry-over from other donors' samples. Sequencing was carried out using memory CD4+ T cells from PBMCs. Sample subset: CD45RA-negative fraction. The chain links TRBV4-2 to TRBJ1-2, with no clear D. CDR3 sequence: CASSPRLANYGYTF. Written as DNA, the CDR3 is TGTGCCAGCAGCCCCCGACTAGCTAACTATGGCTACACCTTC.